Detailed here is one T cell receptor (beta chain). Its matching antigen is unknown. The CDR3 length is 15 residues. Germline V CDR1 and CDR2: MNHNY, SVGAGI (reference sequence). V gave up 4 bases and J gave up 0 bases; unmatched junction bases: 3. This entry belongs to a study of CD8+ T cells in alopecia areata. Across the whole study: Each day, treated patients took oral tofacitinib twice, at 5 to 10 mg per dose. The tofacitinib course ran for 6 to 18 months and was followed by 6 months off drug. Regarding the study as a whole: Scalp repertoires also include resident alphabeta T cells from normal skin.

Peripheral blood samples and lesional scalp punch biopsies were obtained from alopecia areata patients. After isolation, RNA underwent reverse transcription to generate cDNA as the sequencing template. The repertoire was sequenced with immunoSEQ multiplex PCR; TCRdb's copy has only in-frame clones and lacks some. The table shows about 200,000 clones, with around 62% occurring only once. Here the sequenced sample was CD4+ T cells sorted from blood, taken at week 0. The receptor was derived from a human donor with alopecia areata. The V gene is TRBV6-6, the J gene TRBJ1-5; 7 bases align to TRBD1. CDR3 sequence (DNA): TGTGCCAGCAGTTCCGGGACAGCTAGCAATCAGCCCCAGCATTTT. Translated, it gives CASSSGTASNQPQHF.